This T cell receptor (beta chain) comes out of a study of T-cell memory formation after mild COVID-19. Whole-study results and caveats: Researchers found some responding clones in pre-infection memory, a sign that cross-reactive memory joined.

TCRdb redid the calling of the 5' RACE reads with MiXCR, one entry per CDR3 protein. Here the sample spans 58,000 or so distinct CDR3 sequences, approximately 30% being singletons. Comments on this clonotype: Its antigen is undetermined.

This CDR3 is built from 15 residues. Germline lookup yields CDR1 LGHNA and CDR2 YNFKEQ. V shed 0 bases and J shed 0 bases, with 6 bases lying between them. The sequence derives from a man between 18 and 35 years old who had mild COVID-19 (a few samples of this study predate the infection). Cell type and time point are not known. The specimen sequenced was PBMCs or a T cell subset sorted from them (not recorded which). The rearrangement uses TRBV4-2 and TRBJ1-3; no clear D. The CDR3 loop reads CASSQDGSSGNTIYF. The DNA of the CDR3 is TGTGCCAGCAGCCAAGACGGGAGCTCTGGAAACACCATATATTTT.